A single sample gave rise to the 28 T cell receptor beta chains below, sequenced in a study of CD8 T cells in Susac syndrome. Reverse transcription used roughly 0.45 to 1 ug RNA and random hexamers. TCRdb processed the immunoSEQ multiplex PCR reads anew with MiXCR; each CDR3 protein has one entry. Among about 150,000 distinct CDR3 sequences listed, 95% were seen once. Material: CD4+ T cells from PBMCs. Source of these receptors: a human donor with Susac syndrome.

V is TRBV3-1 and J is TRBJ1-2, with 11 bases identical to TRBD1. Germline CDR1 is LGHDT and CDR2 is YNNKEL (reference sequence). This CDR3 is built from 15 residues. V shed 1 base and J 7 bases; nucleotides not matched to a gene: 5. The CDR3 nucleotides are TGTGCCAGCAGCCAAGTCTGGACAGGGGGCTCTGGCTACACCTTC. This codes for CASSQVWTGGSGYTF.

The chain employs TRBV6-5 and TRBJ2-7; D uncertain. This CDR3 spans 15 amino acids. The germline CDR1 and CDR2 sequences are MNHEY and SVGAGI. The ends were cut back, 2 bases at V and 0 bases at J, with 11 bases in the middle. This CDR3 is CASSYGHTFSYEQYF. The CDR3 nucleotides are TGTGCCAGCAGTTACGGGCATACCTTCTCCTACGAGCAGTACTTC.

V usage is TRBV4-1 and J usage is TRBJ1-5; D might be TRBD1 (6 bases). Germline CDR1 reads MGHRA; CDR2 reads YSYEKL. V was pared by 6 bases and J by 2 bases, with 14 bases between. This CDR3 is 15 amino acids long. The CDR3, as DNA: TGCGCCAGCAGACCTACGACAGGAGGCAATCAGCCCCAGCATTTT. Residues: CASRPTTGGNQPQHF.

The V call is TRBV3-1, the J call TRBJ2-7, with D possibly TRBD2 on 7 matching bases. The CDR3 sequence is 17 residues long. Germline CDR1 is LGHDT and CDR2 is YNNKEL (reference sequence). The germline V and J ends were trimmed by 4 bases and 3 bases, with 22 bases remaining between them. The CDR3 spells CASSRQLGGGGNYEQYF. CDR3 in DNA: TGTGCCAGCAGCCGACAACTCGGCGGGGGCGGGAACTACGAGCAGTACTTC.

This CDR3 reads CSARDSSGAGANVLTF. DNA of the CDR3: TGCAGTGCTAGAGATTCCTCGGGAGCTGGGGCCAACGTCCTGACTTTC. V usage is TRBV20-1 and J usage is TRBJ2-6, with D tentatively TRBD2 (6 bases). Germline V gene sequence: CDR1 DFQATT, CDR2 SNEGSKA (reference sequence). Trimming took 0 bases from V and 2 from J, leaving 11 bases between them. CDR3 length: 16 amino acids.

J is TRBJ1-1 and V is TRBV20-1, with D hard to call. This CDR3 region has 12 residues. CDR1 DFQATT and CDR2 SNEGSKA come from the germline V gene (reference sequence). Trimming took off 0 bases at V and 7 bases at J, with 9 bases between the two ends. CDR3 residues: CSARDRAGEAFF. CDR3 coding DNA: TGCAGTGCTAGAGATCGGGCGGGTGAAGCTTTCTTT.

The chain uses TRBV20-1 and TRBJ2-5; either TRBD1 or TRBD2 may fit D (5 bases each). Germline-derived CDR1 and CDR2 are DFQATT and SNEGSKA (reference sequence). The V gene lost 6 bases and the J gene lost 5 bases, with 22 bases spanning the gap. The CDR3 sequence is 15 residues long. DNA for the CDR3: TGCAGTGCAAGCCCGTCCCGGGGCCTGAGGGAGACCCAGTACTTC. This translates into CSASPSRGLRETQYF.

This clonotype was detected a few times. The rearrangement uses TRBV6-1 and TRBJ1-2, with D perhaps TRBD1 (6 bases). CDR1 is MNHNS and CDR2 is SASEGT in the germline V gene. The V and J ends lost 5 bases and 4 bases respectively, with 8 bases between them. The CDR3 is 12 amino acids. CDR3 sequence (DNA): TGTGCCAGCAGTCCAGGGGTCTATGGCTACACCTTC. The encoded protein is CASSPGVYGYTF.

The rearrangement joins TRBV6-5 to TRBJ2-7; D might be TRBD1 or TRBD2, each matching 6 bases. Trimming removed 8 bases at V and 3 bases at J, with 17 bases between. The CDR3 length is 14 residues. Germline V gene sequence: CDR1 MNHEY, CDR2 SVGAGI. DNA for the CDR3: TGTGCCAGCGGTCCCGGGGGCAATTACTACGAGCAGTACTTC. Translation: CASGPGGNYYEQYF.

This chain joins TRBV5-1 and TRBJ2-4, with TRBD2 as a possible D gene (6 bases). Germline V gene lookup returns CDR1 SGHRS and CDR2 YFSETQ. This CDR3 contains 14 residues. V was trimmed by 3 bases and J by 5 bases, leaving 12 bases between them. DNA for the CDR3: TGCGCCAGCAGCTCGGGAACGGGGGAAAACATTCAGTACTTC. Protein: CASSSGTGENIQYF.

The V call is TRBV5-1, the J call TRBJ2-3, with 7 nucleotides matching TRBD1. Looked up from germline, CDR1 is SGHRS and CDR2 is YFSETQ. The junction had 13 bases not matched to a gene; V was cut back by 4 bases and J by 5 bases. CDR3 length equals 16 residues. The DNA for the CDR3 is TGCGCCAGCAGCCCCGGTGTCAGGGGGTGGAAAGATACGCAGTATTTT. Translating gives CASSPGVRGWKDTQYF.

The chain carries TRBV6-5 and TRBJ2-3; 7 nucleotides agree with TRBD1. Germline lookup yields CDR1 MNHEY and CDR2 SVGAGI. The CDR3 totals 14 residues. V dropped 6 bases and J dropped 4; count of bases not matched to a gene: 7. The CDR3 nucleotides are TGTGCCAGCAGACTCGGACAGGCCTCAGATACGCAGTATTTT. Its translation is CASRLGQASDTQYF.

The rearrangement joins TRBV20-1 to TRBJ2-3; the D is unclear. V gave up 5 bases and J gave up 2 bases, with 20 bases separating them. The germline V gene encodes CDR1 DFQATT and CDR2 SNEGSKA (reference sequence). This CDR3 region has 16 residues. CDR3: CSAGHPLSGPTDTQYF. CDR3 in DNA: TGCAGTGCTGGTCACCCCCTTTCAGGCCCCACAGATACGCAGTATTTT.

The chain is built from TRBV19 and TRBJ1-2; D gene ambiguous. This CDR3 has 11 residues. Trimming took off 7 bases at V and 2 bases at J, with 5 bases between the two ends. Germline loops: CDR1 LNHDA, CDR2 SQIVND (reference sequence). CDR3 sequence reads: CASKSNYGYTF. CDR3 nucleotides: TGTGCCAGTAAATCGAACTATGGCTACACCTTC.

The rearrangement uses TRBV10-3 and TRBJ1-2; TRBD1 might be the D (5 bases). This CDR3 has 13 amino acids. V was cut by 3 bases and J by 8 bases, with 13 bases left in between. The germline V gene has CDR1 ENHRY and CDR2 SYGVKD. CDR3 DNA: TGTGCCATCAGTGATCCCCTGGGGCGCGGCTACACCTTC. It is translated as CAISDPLGRGYTF.

The rearrangement joins TRBV5-1 to TRBJ1-4, with D perhaps matching TRBD1 (5 bases). The V gene lost 2 bases and the J gene lost 3 bases, with 11 bases spanning the gap. CDR1 and CDR2 from the germline V gene are SGHRS and YFSETQ. The CDR3 length is 15 residues. As DNA, the CDR3 is TGCGCCAGCAGCTTTCGGGACGGACCTAATGAAAAACTGTTTTTT. Residues: CASSFRDGPNEKLFF.

This chain links TRBV7-2 with TRBJ2-3; TRBD2 aligns across 7 bases. This CDR3 region has 16 residues. V shed 1 base and J 2 bases; nucleotides not matched to a gene: 6. Germline CDR1 is SGHTA and CDR2 is FQGNSA. The CDR3 coding sequence is TGTGCCAGCAGCTTAGTCGGGACTACGGCCACAGATACGCAGTATTTT. Translation: CASSLVGTTATDTQYF.

This clonotype has a count of ten or more. This sequence joins TRBV12-3 or TRBV12-4 and TRBJ1-2; 7 nucleotides align to TRBD1. The CDR3 spans 13 residues. Trimming took 3 bases from V and 2 from J; bases not matched to a gene: 0. CDR3 sequence reads: CASSLGQNYGYTF. CDR3 in DNA: TGTGCCAGCAGTTTGGGACAGAACTATGGCTACACCTTC.

The chain combines TRBV5-4 with TRBJ2-3, with 10 bases aligning to TRBD1. Unmatched junction bases numbered 8, after V lost 5 bases and J lost 2 bases. This CDR3 spans 16 amino acids. Per germline, CDR1 SGHNT and CDR2 YYREEE (reference sequence). The CDR3 here is CASRPKTGGSTDTQYF. CDR3 DNA: TGTGCCAGCAGACCGAAGACAGGGGGCTCCACAGATACGCAGTATTTT.

The chain is built from TRBV19 and TRBJ2-1; tentative D call: TRBD1 (6 bases). Trimming removed 5 bases at V and 2 bases at J, with 13 bases between. Germline lookup yields CDR1 LNHDA and CDR2 SQIVND (reference sequence). The CDR3 has 15 amino acids. The chain's CDR3 is CASSVGGTTYNEQFF. In DNA form, the CDR3 reads TGTGCCAGTAGTGTGGGTGGGACAACCTACAATGAGCAGTTCTTC.

This chain joins TRBV11-2 and TRBJ1-2; no reliable D call. Germline V gives CDR1 SGHAT, CDR2 FQNNGV. The V and J ends lost 3 bases and 6 bases respectively, with 5 bases between them. The CDR3 runs to 11 residues. In DNA, the CDR3 is TGTGCCAGCAGCTTCCGGGATGGCTACACCTTC. This gives the protein CASSFRDGYTF. The full variable domain, in which reference TRBV11-2 and TRBJ1-2 provide the parts outside the CDR3, is EAGVAQSPRYKIIEKRQSVAFWCNPISGHATLYWYQQILGQGPKLLIQFQNNGVVDDSQLPKDRFSAERLKGVDSTLKIQPAKLEDSAVYLCASSFRDGYTFGSGTRLTVV.

This chain uses TRBV9 with TRBJ2-7, with D unclear. The CDR3 sequence is 13 residues long. CDR1 is SGDLS, CDR2 YYNGEE, per germline. Trimming removed 4 bases from V and 7 bases from J, with 15 bases in between. CDR3 bases: TGTGCCAGCAGCTCCGGACCCCTGGGGGAGCAGTACTTC. Protein: CASSSGPLGEQYF.

The chain combines TRBV15 with TRBJ2-1; TRBD2 aligns across 10 bases. This CDR3 contains 16 residues. The junction had 12 bases not matched to a gene; V was cut back by 11 bases and J by 2 bases. The germline V gene encodes CDR1 LNHNV and CDR2 YYDKDF (reference sequence). The CDR3 nucleotides are TGTGCCTCCCGACTAGCGGGCGTTCCCCCCTACAATGAGCAGTTCTTC. It codes for CASRLAGVPPYNEQFF.

The rearrangement links TRBV5-1 to TRBJ2-3, with TRBD1 as a possible D gene (5 bases). Germline lookup yields CDR1 SGHRS and CDR2 YFSETQ. Trimming removed 0 bases from V and 2 bases from J, with 10 bases in between. The CDR3 loop spans 15 amino acids. The CDR3 coding sequence is TGCGCCAGCAGCTTGGTGACAGCGAACACAGATACGCAGTATTTT. It encodes CASSLVTANTDTQYF. The whole variable domain, filled in from reference TRBV5-1 and TRBJ2-3, reads KAGVTQTPRYLIKTRGQQVTLSCSPISGHRSVSWYQQTPGQGLQFLFEYFSETQRNKGNFPGRFSGRQFSNSRSEMNVSTLELGDSALYLCASSLVTANTDTQYFGPGTRLTVL.

The V gene is TRBV7-9, the J gene TRBJ2-7, with TRBD1 matching over 9 bases. From germline, CDR1 is SEHNR and CDR2 FQNEAQ (reference sequence). The CDR3 runs to 14 residues. With 5 bases clipped from V and 3 bases from J, the junction kept 5 bases outside the gene matches. Here the CDR3 reads CASSAGTGFYEQYF. For the CDR3, the DNA is TGTGCCAGCAGCGCCGGGACAGGGTTCTACGAGCAGTACTTC.

This chain uses TRBV20-1 with TRBJ2-3; D gene unclear. CDR3 length: 8 residues. Germline-derived CDR1 and CDR2 are DFQATT and SNEGSKA (reference sequence). Written as DNA, the CDR3 is TGCAGGGCAGATACGCAGTATTTT. It is translated as CRADTQYF.

The rearrangement joins TRBV3-1 to TRBJ1-3; no clear D gene. Germline V CDR1 and CDR2: LGHDT, YNNKEL (reference sequence). The CDR3 contains 15 residues. V lost 0 bases, J lost 0 bases, and 6 bases lay in between. CDR3 region: CASSQDYSSGNTIYF. The DNA of the CDR3 is TGTGCCAGCAGCCAAGATTACAGCTCTGGAAACACCATATATTTT.

This clonotype was detected once. The CDR3 here is CASSLDSTYEQYF. The CDR3, as DNA: TGCGCCAGCAGCTTGGACAGCACCTACGAGCAGTACTTC. The chain couples TRBV5-1 to TRBJ2-7; D not certain. Germline V gives CDR1 SGHRS, CDR2 YFSETQ. CDR3 size: 13 residues. Trimming pared 0 bases from V and 2 bases from J, leaving 6 bases between. Drawing the rest from reference TRBV5-1 and TRBJ2-7, the complete variable domain is KAGVTQTPRYLIKTRGQQVTLSCSPISGHRSVSWYQQTPGQGLQFLFEYFSETQRNKGNFPGRFSGRQFSNSRSEMNVSTLELGDSALYLCASSLDSTYEQYFGPGTRLTVT.